Listed below are T cell receptor beta chains from one sample, sequenced in a study of cytomegalovirus exposure and HLA in healthy donors. Here immunoSEQ multiplex PCR was the method, and the copy in TCRdb shows in-frame clones only, minus some. The sample records approximately 160,000 clones, approximately 84% being singletons. Specimen: PBMCs. The receptors derive from a man in his forties or fifties in good health and CMV-seropositive. CDR3s include the opening cysteine and the closing phenylalanine or tryptophan. A D gene is named only where the DNA matches it firmly. Clone sizes are given selectively: once, few, many, or a class where the clone is expanded.

len: 15
j_gene: TRBJ2-2
v_gene: TRBV7-3
d_gene: TRBD2
abundance: NA
CDR3nt: TGTGCCAGCAGCTCCACACCCGGGGGGGCCGGGGAGCTGTTTTTT
CDR3aa: CASSSTPGGAGELFF

len: 14
j_gene: TRBJ2-5
v_gene: TRBV27
d_gene: TRBD2
abundance: NA
CDR3nt: TGTGCCAGCAGAGAAGCGGGGGGCAGGGAGACCCAGTACTTC
CDR3aa: CASREAGGRETQYF

len: 15
j_gene: TRBJ2-2
v_gene: TRBV6-5
d_gene: NA
abundance: NA
CDR3nt: TGTGCCAGCAGTTACACTAGAAGGTTCACCGGGGAGCTGTTTTTT
CDR3aa: CASSYTRRFTGELFF

len: 16
j_gene: TRBJ1-1
v_gene: TRBV6-1
d_gene: NA
abundance: NA
CDR3nt: TGTGCCAGCAGTGAAGGAATATCCGGGTTGAGGGGGGGAGCTTTCTTT
CDR3aa: CASSEGISGLRGGAFF

len: 14
j_gene: TRBJ1-1
v_gene: TRBV28
d_gene: NA
abundance: NA
CDR3nt: TGTGCCAGCAGCCAGGGGCCGGGGAACACTGAAGCTTTCTTT
CDR3aa: CASSQGPGNTEAFF

len: 17
j_gene: TRBJ2-1
v_gene: TRBV18
d_gene: TRBD2
abundance: NA
CDR3nt: TGTGCCAGCTCACCACTCCCCGGGACTAGCGGCTACAATGAGCAGTTCTTC
CDR3aa: CASSPLPGTSGYNEQFF

len: 16
j_gene: TRBJ2-1
v_gene: TRBV6-4
d_gene: NA
abundance: NA
CDR3nt: TGTGCCAGCAGTGACTCAGGGAGAGGCGCCGGGGGTCAGCAGTTCTTC
CDR3aa: CASSDSGRGAGGQQFF

len: 10
j_gene: TRBJ2-7
v_gene: TRBV2
d_gene: TRBD2
abundance: few
CDR3nt: TGTGCCACGGGACTAGCTGAGCAGTACTTC
CDR3aa: CATGLAEQYF

len: 15
j_gene: TRBJ2-3
v_gene: TRBV11-3
d_gene: TRBD1
abundance: NA
CDR3nt: TGTGCCAGCAGCTTAGGGCAGGGGGCTAAAGATACGCAGTATTTT
CDR3aa: CASSLGQGAKDTQYF

len: 14
j_gene: TRBJ2-3
v_gene: TRBV6-6
d_gene: TRBD2
abundance: once
CDR3nt: TGTGCCAGCCGGACTAGCGGCCCCACAGATACGCAGTATTTT
CDR3aa: CASRTSGPTDTQYF

len: 13
j_gene: TRBJ2-4
v_gene: TRBV5-1
d_gene: TRBD1
abundance: NA
CDR3nt: TGCGCCAGCAGCTCACAGGGGGGAGACATTCAGTACTTC
CDR3aa: CASSSQGGDIQYF

len: 15
j_gene: TRBJ1-4
v_gene: TRBV11-2
d_gene: NA
abundance: NA
CDR3nt: TGTGCCAGCAGCCCAGGGAGGGAGATGAATGAAAAACTGTTTTTT
CDR3aa: CASSPGREMNEKLFF

len: 15
j_gene: TRBJ2-1
v_gene: TRBV5-1
d_gene: TRBD2
abundance: NA
CDR3nt: TGCGCCAGCAGCCTTCTAGCGGGAGAGCTCAATGAGCAGTTCTTC
CDR3aa: CASSLLAGELNEQFF

len: 14
j_gene: TRBJ1-1
v_gene: TRBV5-1
d_gene: TRBD1
abundance: NA
CDR3nt: TGCGCCAGCAGCGAGGGACAGCCGAACACTGAAGCTTTCTTT
CDR3aa: CASSEGQPNTEAFF

len: 13
j_gene: TRBJ1-1
v_gene: TRBV5-1
d_gene: NA
abundance: NA
CDR3nt: TGCGCCAGCAGCTTTCAGGGGATCACTGAAGCTTTCTTT
CDR3aa: CASSFQGITEAFF

len: 16
j_gene: TRBJ2-6
v_gene: TRBV6-5
d_gene: NA
abundance: NA
CDR3nt: TGTGCCAGCAGTTGGCAGGGGGGCACTGGGGCCAACGTCCTGACTTTC
CDR3aa: CASSWQGGTGANVLTF

len: 14
j_gene: TRBJ2-7
v_gene: TRBV6-5
d_gene: NA
abundance: NA
CDR3nt: TGTGCCAGCAGTTACTCGAGGGATAGCCACGAGCAGTACTTC
CDR3aa: CASSYSRDSHEQYF

len: 15
j_gene: TRBJ2-1
v_gene: TRBV15
d_gene: TRBD1
abundance: NA
CDR3nt: TGTGCCACCAGCACCTACAGGGGGCTGGACAATGAGCAGTTCTTC
CDR3aa: CATSTYRGLDNEQFF

len: 15
j_gene: TRBJ1-2
v_gene: TRBV5-4
d_gene: NA
abundance: NA
CDR3nt: TGTGCCAGCAGCTTTGTAAAATCGGGGAACGATGGCTACACCTTC
CDR3aa: CASSFVKSGNDGYTF

len: 13
j_gene: TRBJ2-7
v_gene: TRBV4-2
d_gene: NA
abundance: NA
CDR3nt: TGTGCCAGCAGCCACGATAGAGCCTACGAGCAGTACTTC
CDR3aa: CASSHDRAYEQYF

len: 14
j_gene: TRBJ2-3
v_gene: TRBV28
d_gene: TRBD1
abundance: NA
CDR3nt: TGTGCCAGCAGTCGACAGGGATCCACAGATACGCAGTATTTT
CDR3aa: CASSRQGSTDTQYF

len: 12
j_gene: TRBJ1-1
v_gene: TRBV7-3
d_gene: TRBD1
abundance: NA
CDR3nt: TGTGCCAGCAGCCCCTCACAGGGGGAAGCTTTCTTT
CDR3aa: CASSPSQGEAFF

len: 14
j_gene: TRBJ1-5
v_gene: TRBV4-2
d_gene: TRBD1
abundance: once
CDR3nt: TGTGCCAGCAGGCGACAGGGGGGGAATCAGCCCCAGCATTTT
CDR3aa: CASRRQGGNQPQHF

len: 15
j_gene: TRBJ2-2
v_gene: TRBV4-1
d_gene: NA
abundance: NA
CDR3nt: TGCGCCAGCAGGCCGGGACACCTGAACACCGGGGAGCTGTTTTTT
CDR3aa: CASRPGHLNTGELFF

len: 14
j_gene: TRBJ1-1
v_gene: TRBV5-1
d_gene: TRBD1
abundance: NA
CDR3nt: TGCGCCAGCAGCCCGGACAGGATGAACACTGAAGCTTTCTTT
CDR3aa: CASSPDRMNTEAFF

len: 12
j_gene: TRBJ1-2
v_gene: TRBV6-1
d_gene: TRBD1
abundance: NA
CDR3nt: TGTGCCAGCCGGGACAGGGGAGCTGGCTACACCTTC
CDR3aa: CASRDRGAGYTF

len: 15
j_gene: TRBJ1-2
v_gene: TRBV15
d_gene: NA
abundance: NA
CDR3nt: TGTGCCACCAGCAGAGGCCGCAGGACTAACTATGGCTACACCTTC
CDR3aa: CATSRGRRTNYGYTF

len: 16
j_gene: TRBJ2-2
v_gene: TRBV10-3
d_gene: TRBD1
abundance: NA
CDR3nt: TGTGCCATCAGTGATGCGGGGACAGGGTTGGCCGGGGAGCTGTTTTTT
CDR3aa: CAISDAGTGLAGELFF

len: 15
j_gene: TRBJ2-1
v_gene: TRBV27
d_gene: NA
abundance: NA
CDR3nt: TGTGCCAGCAGTTTACGGTACCACTCCTACAATGAGCAGTTCTTC
CDR3aa: CASSLRYHSYNEQFF

len: 16
j_gene: TRBJ1-5
v_gene: TRBV5-8
d_gene: TRBD1
abundance: NA
CDR3nt: TGTGCCAGCAGCGCCGGGACAGGTAACCCCAATCAGCCCCAGCATTTT
CDR3aa: CASSAGTGNPNQPQHF

len: 13
j_gene: TRBJ2-1
v_gene: TRBV10-3
d_gene: NA
abundance: few
CDR3nt: TGTGCCATCAGGGGGAGCAGCCACAATGAGCAGTTCTTC
CDR3aa: CAIRGSSHNEQFF

len: 16
j_gene: TRBJ1-6
v_gene: TRBV7-8
d_gene: NA
abundance: NA
CDR3nt: TGTGCCAGCAGCCTATCGGGGTGGAGTGGTAATTCACCCCTCCACTTT
CDR3aa: CASSLSGWSGNSPLHF

len: 11
j_gene: TRBJ1-2
v_gene: TRBV5-3
d_gene: NA
abundance: once
CDR3nt: TGTGCCAGAAGCTTTGACTCTGGCTACACCTTC
CDR3aa: CARSFDSGYTF

len: 15
j_gene: TRBJ2-7
v_gene: TRBV28
d_gene: NA
abundance: NA
CDR3nt: TGTGCCAGCAGCCTCCCGGGACTTTACTCCTACGAGCAGTACTTC
CDR3aa: CASSLPGLYSYEQYF

len: 15
j_gene: TRBJ1-1
v_gene: TRBV6-6
d_gene: NA
abundance: NA
CDR3nt: TGTGCCAGCAGTTACCCGGAAGAGGGATACACTGAAGCTTTCTTT
CDR3aa: CASSYPEEGYTEAFF

len: 12
j_gene: TRBJ2-4
v_gene: TRBV4-1
d_gene: TRBD2
abundance: few
CDR3nt: TGCGCCAGCAGCCAAACAGGGACTAGGAAATACTTC
CDR3aa: CASSQTGTRKYF

len: 17
j_gene: TRBJ2-2
v_gene: TRBV14
d_gene: NA
abundance: NA
CDR3nt: TGTGCCAGCAGCCAAGACGAGGGCGAGGCGAACACCGGGGAGCTGTTTTTT
CDR3aa: CASSQDEGEANTGELFF

len: 15
j_gene: TRBJ2-1
v_gene: TRBV5-1
d_gene: TRBD1
abundance: NA
CDR3nt: TGCGCCAGCAGCTTGACAGGGGAATCCTACAATGAGCAGTTCTTC
CDR3aa: CASSLTGESYNEQFF

len: 15
j_gene: TRBJ2-7
v_gene: TRBV7-3
d_gene: NA
abundance: NA
CDR3nt: TGTGCCAGCAGCTTCTCCGGCGGGGTAGTGGACGAGCAGTACTTC
CDR3aa: CASSFSGGVVDEQYF

len: 16
j_gene: TRBJ2-1
v_gene: TRBV18
d_gene: TRBD2
abundance: NA
CDR3nt: TGTGCCAGCTCACCACCGGTAGCGGGGGGATCTCGTGAGCAGTTCTTC
CDR3aa: CASSPPVAGGSREQFF